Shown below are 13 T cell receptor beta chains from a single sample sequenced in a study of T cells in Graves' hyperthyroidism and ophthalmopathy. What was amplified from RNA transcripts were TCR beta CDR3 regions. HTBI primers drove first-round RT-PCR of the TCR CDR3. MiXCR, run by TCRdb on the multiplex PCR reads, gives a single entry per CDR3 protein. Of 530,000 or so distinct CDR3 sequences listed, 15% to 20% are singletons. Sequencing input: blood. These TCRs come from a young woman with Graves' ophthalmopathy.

In DNA, the CDR3 is TGTGCCAGCAGCTTAGGGCCGGGCGGGGTGTACGAGCAGTACTTC. Amino acids: CASSLGPGGVYEQYF. The V gene is TRBV7-2, the J gene TRBJ2-7; possibly TRBD2 for D (6 bases). Germline V gene data show CDR1 as SGHTA and CDR2 as FQGNSA. This CDR3 is 15 amino acids long. V lost 1 base, J lost 4 bases, and 14 bases lay in between.

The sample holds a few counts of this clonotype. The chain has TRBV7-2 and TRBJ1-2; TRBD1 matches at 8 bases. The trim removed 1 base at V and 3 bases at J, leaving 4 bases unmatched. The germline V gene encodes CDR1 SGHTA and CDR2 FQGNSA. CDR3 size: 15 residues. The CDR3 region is CASSLGTGSHYGYTF. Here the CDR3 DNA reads TGTGCCAGCAGCTTAGGGACAGGGTCCCACTATGGCTACACCTTC.

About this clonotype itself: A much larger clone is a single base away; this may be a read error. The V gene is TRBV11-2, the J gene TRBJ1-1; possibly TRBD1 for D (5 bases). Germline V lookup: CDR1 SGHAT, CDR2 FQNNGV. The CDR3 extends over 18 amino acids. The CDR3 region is CASNLVDPIWDPSTEAFF. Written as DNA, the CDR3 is TGTGCCAGCAACTTAGTAGACCCGATATGGGACCCGAGCACTGAAGCTTTCTTT.

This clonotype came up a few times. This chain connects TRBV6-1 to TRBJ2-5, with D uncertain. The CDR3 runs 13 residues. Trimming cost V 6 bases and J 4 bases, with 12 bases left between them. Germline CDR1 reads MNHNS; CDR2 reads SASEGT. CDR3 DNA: TGTGCCAGCAGGAACGGCGGAAGAGAGACCCAGTACTTC. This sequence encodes CASRNGGRETQYF.

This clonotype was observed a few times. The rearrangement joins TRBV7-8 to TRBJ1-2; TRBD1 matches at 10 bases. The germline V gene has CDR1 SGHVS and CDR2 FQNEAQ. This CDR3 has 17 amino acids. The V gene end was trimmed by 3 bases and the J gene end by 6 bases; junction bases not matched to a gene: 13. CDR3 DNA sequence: TGTGCCAGCAGCTTTCTCGGGACAGGGGATAGCGGCGATGGCTACACCTTC. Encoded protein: CASSFLGTGDSGDGYTF. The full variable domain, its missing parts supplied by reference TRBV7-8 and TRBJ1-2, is GAGVSQSPRYKVAKRGQDVALRCDPISGHVSLFWYQQALGQGPEFLTYFQNEAQLDKSGLPSDRFFAERPEGSVSTLKIQRTQQEDSAVYLCASSFLGTGDSGDGYTFGSGTRLTVV.

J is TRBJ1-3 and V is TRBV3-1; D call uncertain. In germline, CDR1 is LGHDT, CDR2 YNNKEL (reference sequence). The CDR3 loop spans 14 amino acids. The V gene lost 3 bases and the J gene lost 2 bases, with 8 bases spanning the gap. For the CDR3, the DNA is TGTGCCAGCAGCCATTCCTGGGCTGGAAACACCATATATTTT. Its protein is CASSHSWAGNTIYF.

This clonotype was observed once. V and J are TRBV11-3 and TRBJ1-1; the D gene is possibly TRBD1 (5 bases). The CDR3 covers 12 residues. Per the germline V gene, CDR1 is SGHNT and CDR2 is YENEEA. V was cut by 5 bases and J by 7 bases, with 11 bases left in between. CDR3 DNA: TGTGCCAGCAGCCCATCGGGGGGTGAAGCTTTCTTT. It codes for CASSPSGGEAFF.

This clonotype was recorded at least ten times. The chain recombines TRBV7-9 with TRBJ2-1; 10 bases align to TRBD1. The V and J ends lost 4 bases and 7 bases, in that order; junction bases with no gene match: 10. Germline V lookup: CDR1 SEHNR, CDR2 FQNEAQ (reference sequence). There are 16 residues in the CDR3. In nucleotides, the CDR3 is TGTGCCAGCAGCTCGACAGGGGGCGAGAGGTATAATGAGCAGTTCTTC. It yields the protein CASSSTGGERYNEQFF.

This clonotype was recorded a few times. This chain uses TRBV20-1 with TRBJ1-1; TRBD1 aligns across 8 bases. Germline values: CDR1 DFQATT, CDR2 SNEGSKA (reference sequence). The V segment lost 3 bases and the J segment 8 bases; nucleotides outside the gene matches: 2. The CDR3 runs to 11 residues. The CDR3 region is CSASWTGEAFF. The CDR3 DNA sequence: TGCAGTGCTAGCTGGACAGGGGAAGCTTTCTTT.

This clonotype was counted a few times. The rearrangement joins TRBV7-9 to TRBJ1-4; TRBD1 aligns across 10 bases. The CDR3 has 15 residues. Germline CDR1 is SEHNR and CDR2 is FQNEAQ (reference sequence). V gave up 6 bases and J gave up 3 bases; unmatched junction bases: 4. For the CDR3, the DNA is TGTGCCAGCAGTCGGACAGGGGGGTCTAATGAAAAACTGTTTTTT. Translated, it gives CASSRTGGSNEKLFF.

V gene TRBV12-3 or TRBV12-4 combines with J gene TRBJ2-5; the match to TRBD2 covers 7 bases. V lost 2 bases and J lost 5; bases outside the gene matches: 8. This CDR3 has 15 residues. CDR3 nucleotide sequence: TGTGCCAGCAGTTTACGGACTAGTGGCTTCGAGACCCAGTACTTC. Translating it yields CASSLRTSGFETQYF.

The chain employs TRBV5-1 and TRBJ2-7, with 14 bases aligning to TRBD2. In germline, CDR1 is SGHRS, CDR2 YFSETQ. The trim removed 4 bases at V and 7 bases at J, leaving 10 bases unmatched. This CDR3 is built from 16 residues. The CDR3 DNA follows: TGCGCCAGCAGCCCGGGACTAGCGGGGGCCCGGGATGAGCAGTACTTC. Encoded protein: CASSPGLAGARDEQYF.

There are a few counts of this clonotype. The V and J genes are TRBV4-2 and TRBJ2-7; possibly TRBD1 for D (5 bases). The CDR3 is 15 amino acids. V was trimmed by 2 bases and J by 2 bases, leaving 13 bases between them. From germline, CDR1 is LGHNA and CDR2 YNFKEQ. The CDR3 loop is CASSQRQGQPYEQYF. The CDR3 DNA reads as TGTGCCAGCAGCCAAAGGCAGGGTCAACCCTACGAGCAGTACTTC.